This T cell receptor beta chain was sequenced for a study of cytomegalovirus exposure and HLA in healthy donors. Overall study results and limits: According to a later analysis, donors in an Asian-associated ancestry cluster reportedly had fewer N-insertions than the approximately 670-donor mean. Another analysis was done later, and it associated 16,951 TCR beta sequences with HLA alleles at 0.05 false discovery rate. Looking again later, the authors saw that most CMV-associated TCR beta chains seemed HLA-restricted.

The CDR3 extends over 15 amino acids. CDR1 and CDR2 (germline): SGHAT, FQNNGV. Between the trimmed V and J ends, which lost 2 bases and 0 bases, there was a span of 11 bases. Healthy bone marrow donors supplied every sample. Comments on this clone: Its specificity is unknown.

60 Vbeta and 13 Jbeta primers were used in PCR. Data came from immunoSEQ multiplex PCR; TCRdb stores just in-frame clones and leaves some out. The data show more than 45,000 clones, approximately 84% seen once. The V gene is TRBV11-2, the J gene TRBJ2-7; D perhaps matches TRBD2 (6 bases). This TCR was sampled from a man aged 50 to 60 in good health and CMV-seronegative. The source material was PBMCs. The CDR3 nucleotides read TGTGCCAGCAGCTTACGGGCGGGAAGCTCCTACGAGCAGTACTTC. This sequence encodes CASSLRAGSSYEQYF.